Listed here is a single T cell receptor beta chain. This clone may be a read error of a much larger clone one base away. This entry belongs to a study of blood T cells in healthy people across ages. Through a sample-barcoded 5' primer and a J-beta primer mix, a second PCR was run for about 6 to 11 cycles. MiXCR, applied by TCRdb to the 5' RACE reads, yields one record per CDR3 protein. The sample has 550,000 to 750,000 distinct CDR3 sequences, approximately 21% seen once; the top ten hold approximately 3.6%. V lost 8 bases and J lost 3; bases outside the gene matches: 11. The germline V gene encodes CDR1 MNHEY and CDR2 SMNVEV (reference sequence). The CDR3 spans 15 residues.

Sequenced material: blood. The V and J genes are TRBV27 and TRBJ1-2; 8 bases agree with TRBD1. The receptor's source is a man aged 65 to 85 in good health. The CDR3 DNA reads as TGTGCCAGCGGTATCTCTGGACAGGGTGACTATGGCTACACCTTC. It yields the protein CASGISGQGDYGYTF.